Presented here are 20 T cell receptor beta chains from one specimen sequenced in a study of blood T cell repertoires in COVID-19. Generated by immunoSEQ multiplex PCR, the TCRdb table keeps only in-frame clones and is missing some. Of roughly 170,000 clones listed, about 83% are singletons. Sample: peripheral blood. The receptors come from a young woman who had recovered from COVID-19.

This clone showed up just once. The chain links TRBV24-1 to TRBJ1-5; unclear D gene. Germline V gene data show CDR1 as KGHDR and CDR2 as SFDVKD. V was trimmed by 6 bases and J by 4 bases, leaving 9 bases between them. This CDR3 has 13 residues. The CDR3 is CATSRAGNQPQHF. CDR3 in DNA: TGTGCCACCAGTAGGGCGGGAAATCAGCCCCAGCATTTT.

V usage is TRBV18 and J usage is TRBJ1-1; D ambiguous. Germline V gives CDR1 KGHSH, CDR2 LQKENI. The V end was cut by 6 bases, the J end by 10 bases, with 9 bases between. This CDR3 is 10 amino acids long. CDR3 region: CASSLGVAFF. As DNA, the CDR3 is TGTGCCAGCTCCCTCGGAGTAGCTTTCTTT.

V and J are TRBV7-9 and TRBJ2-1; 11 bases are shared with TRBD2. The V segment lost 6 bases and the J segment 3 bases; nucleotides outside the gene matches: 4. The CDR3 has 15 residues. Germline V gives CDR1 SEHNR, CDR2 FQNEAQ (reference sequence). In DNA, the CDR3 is TGTGCCAGCAGACCCACTAGCGGGAGCTACAATGAGCAGTTCTTC. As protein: CASRPTSGSYNEQFF.

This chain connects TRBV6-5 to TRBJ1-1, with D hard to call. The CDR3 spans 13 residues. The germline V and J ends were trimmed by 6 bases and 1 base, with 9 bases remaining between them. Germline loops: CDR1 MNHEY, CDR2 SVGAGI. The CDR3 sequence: CASRPWQNTEAFF. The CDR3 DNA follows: TGTGCCAGCAGGCCGTGGCAGAACACTGAAGCTTTCTTT.

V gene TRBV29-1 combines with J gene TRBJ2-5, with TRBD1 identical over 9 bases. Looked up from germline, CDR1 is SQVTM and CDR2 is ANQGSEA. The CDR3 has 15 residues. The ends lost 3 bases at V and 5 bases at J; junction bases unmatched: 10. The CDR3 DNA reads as TGCAGCGTTGATGGCGTAGGGACAGGGAGGGAGACCCAGTACTTC. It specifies CSVDGVGTGRETQYF.

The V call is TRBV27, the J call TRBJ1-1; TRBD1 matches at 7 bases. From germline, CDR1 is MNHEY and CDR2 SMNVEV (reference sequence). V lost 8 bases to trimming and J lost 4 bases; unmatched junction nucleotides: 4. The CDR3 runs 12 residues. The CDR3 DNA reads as TGTGCCAGCCAGGGGGGTGGCACTGAAGCTTTCTTT. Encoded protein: CASQGGGTEAFF.

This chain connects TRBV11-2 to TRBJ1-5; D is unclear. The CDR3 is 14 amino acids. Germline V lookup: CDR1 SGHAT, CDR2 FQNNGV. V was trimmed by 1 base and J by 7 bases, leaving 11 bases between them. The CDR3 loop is CASSLAWPGQPQHF. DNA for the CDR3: TGTGCCAGCAGCTTAGCTTGGCCCGGGCAGCCCCAGCATTTT.

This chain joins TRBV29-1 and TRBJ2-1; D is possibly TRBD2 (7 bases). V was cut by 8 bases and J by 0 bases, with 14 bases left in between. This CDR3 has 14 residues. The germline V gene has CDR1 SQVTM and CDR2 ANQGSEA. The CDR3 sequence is CSTGGVISYNEQFF. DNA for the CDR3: TGCAGCACGGGGGGCGTTATCTCCTACAATGAGCAGTTCTTC.

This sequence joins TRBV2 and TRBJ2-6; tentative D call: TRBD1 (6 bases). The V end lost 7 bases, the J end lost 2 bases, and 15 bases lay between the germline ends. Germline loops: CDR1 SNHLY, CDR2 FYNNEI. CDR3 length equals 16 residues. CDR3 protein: CASTGTSLPGANVLTF. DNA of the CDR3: TGTGCCAGCACCGGGACATCGTTACCTGGGGCCAACGTCCTGACTTTC.

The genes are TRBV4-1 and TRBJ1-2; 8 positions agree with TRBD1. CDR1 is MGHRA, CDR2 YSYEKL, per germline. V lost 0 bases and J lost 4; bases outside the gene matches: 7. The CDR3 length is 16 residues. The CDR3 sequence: CASSQDGTGASYGYTF. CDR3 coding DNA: TGCGCCAGCAGCCAAGATGGGACAGGTGCTAGCTATGGCTACACCTTC.

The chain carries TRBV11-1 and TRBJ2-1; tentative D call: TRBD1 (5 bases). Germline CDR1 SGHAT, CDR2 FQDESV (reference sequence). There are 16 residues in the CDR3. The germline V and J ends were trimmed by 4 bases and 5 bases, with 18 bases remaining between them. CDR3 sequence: CASSSRWGRANNEQFF. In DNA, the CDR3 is TGTGCCAGCAGCTCCAGGTGGGGCAGGGCCAACAATGAGCAGTTCTTC.

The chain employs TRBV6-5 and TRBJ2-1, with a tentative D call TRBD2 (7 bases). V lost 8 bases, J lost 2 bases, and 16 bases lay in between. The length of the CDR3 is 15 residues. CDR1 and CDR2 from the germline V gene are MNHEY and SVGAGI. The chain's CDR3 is CASRGGVRPYNEQFF. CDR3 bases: TGTGCCAGCCGAGGGGGGGTACGGCCCTACAATGAGCAGTTCTTC.

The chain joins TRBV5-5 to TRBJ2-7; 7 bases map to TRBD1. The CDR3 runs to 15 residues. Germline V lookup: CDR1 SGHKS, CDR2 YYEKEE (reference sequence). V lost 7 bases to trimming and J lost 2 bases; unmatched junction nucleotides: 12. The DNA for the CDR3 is TGTGCCAGCGAACCGAACTTGGACAGGACCTACGAGCAGTACTTC. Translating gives CASEPNLDRTYEQYF.

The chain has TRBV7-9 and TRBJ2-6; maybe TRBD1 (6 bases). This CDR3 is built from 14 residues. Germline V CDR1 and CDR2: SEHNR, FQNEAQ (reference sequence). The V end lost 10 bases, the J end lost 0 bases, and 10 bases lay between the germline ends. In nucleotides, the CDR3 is TGTGCCACAAGGGGGTCCTCTGGGGCCAACGTCCTGACTTTC. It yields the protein CATRGSSGANVLTF.

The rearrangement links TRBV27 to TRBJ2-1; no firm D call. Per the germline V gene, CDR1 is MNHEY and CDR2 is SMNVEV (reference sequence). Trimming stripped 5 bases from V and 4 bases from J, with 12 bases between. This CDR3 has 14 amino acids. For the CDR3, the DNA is TGTGCCAGCAGTACACGTTCGCCGTACAATGAGCAGTTCTTC. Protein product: CASSTRSPYNEQFF.

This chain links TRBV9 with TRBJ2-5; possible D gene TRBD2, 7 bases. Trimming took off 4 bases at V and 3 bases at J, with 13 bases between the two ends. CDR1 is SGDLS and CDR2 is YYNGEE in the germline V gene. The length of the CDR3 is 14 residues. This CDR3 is CASSRGGSEETQYF. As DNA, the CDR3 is TGTGCCAGCAGCAGGGGGGGGAGCGAAGAGACCCAGTACTTC.

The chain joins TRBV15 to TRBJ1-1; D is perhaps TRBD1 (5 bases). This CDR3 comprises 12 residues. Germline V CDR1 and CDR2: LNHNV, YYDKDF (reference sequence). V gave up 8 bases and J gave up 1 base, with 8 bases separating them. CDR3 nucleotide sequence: TGTGCCACCGGCCAGGGGAACACTGAAGCTTTCTTT. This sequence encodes CATGQGNTEAFF.

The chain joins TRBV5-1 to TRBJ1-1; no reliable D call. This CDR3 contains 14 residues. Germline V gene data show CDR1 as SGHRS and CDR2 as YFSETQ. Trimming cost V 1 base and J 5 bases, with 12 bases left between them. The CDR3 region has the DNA TGCGCCAGCAGCTTGCTGGCCAGGAGGACTGAAGCTTTCTTT. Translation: CASSLLARRTEAFF.

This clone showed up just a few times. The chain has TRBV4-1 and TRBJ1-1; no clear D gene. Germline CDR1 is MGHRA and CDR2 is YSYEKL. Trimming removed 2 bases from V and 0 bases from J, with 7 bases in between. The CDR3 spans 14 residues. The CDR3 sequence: CASSQRELNTEAFF. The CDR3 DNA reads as TGCGCCAGCAGCCAAAGAGAGTTGAACACTGAAGCTTTCTTT.

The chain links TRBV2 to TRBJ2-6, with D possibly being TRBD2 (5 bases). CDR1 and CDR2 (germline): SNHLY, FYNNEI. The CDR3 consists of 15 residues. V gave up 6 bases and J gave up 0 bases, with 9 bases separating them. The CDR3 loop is CASREESSGANVLTF. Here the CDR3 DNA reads TGTGCCAGCAGGGAGGAAAGCTCTGGGGCCAACGTCCTGACTTTC.